This TCR beta chain was identified in a study of shared T cell receptors in the human thymus. With V trimmed by 1 base and J by 5 bases, 13 bases remained unmatched. CDR3 size: 18 residues. Germline CDR1 is LGHNA and CDR2 is YSLEER. Sequencing was performed with immunoSEQ multiplex PCR; in TCRdb, only in-frame clones are kept and a portion is missing. The repertoire holds over 650,000 clones, with more than 75% as singletons. These data were also filed under a second study, of human thymus T cells. From that paper: Related research reported highly overlapping thymic repertoires among unrelated individuals.

V usage is TRBV4-3 and J usage is TRBJ2-2; 7 bases agree with TRBD2. The sequenced sample consisted of thymocytes. The TCR comes from a boy in the first two years of life with a congenital heart defect. The CDR3 sequence is CASSQARAGRGRTGELFF. Written as DNA, the CDR3 is TGCGCCAGCAGCCAAGCTAGAGCGGGGAGGGGAAGGACCGGGGAGCTGTTTTTT.